The rows below give T cell receptor beta chains drawn from one sample of a study of post-analysis software for immune sequencing data. TCRdb independently ran MiXCR on the PCR reads; one entry per CDR3 protein. The table lists fewer than 850,000 distinct CDR3 sequences, 25% to 30% of them singletons. Source material: blood. The receptor set was obtained from a girl aged 10 to 17 with multiple sclerosis. Each CDR3 is given with its conserved first and last residue. The D gene is left open where the match is weak. Clone size, where shown, is once, few, many, or a class for clones that have expanded.

CDR3nt	CDR3aa	j_gene	abundance	d_gene	v_gene
TGCAGTGCGCCCAGACAGGGTGTAGCGGCAGATACGCAGTATTTT	CSAPRQGVAADTQYF	TRBJ2-3	NA	NA	TRBV20-1
TGTGCCAGCAGTTACAGTGGGCGCGGCTATGGCTACACCTTC	CASSYSGRGYGYTF	TRBJ1-2	NA	NA	TRBV6-5
TGCGCCAGCAGCCTCGGGGGCCGCTACACCTTC	CASSLGGRYTF	TRBJ1-2	few	NA	TRBV5-1
TGTGCCAGCAGTTACGACCCATCTCCCTCCTACGAGCAGTACTTC	CASSYDPSPSYEQYF	TRBJ2-7	NA	NA	TRBV6-5
TGTGCCAGCAGTCCCCCGTGGCGGGAGAGTAATGAGCAGTTCTTC	CASSPPWRESNEQFF	TRBJ2-1	NA	TRBD2	TRBV12-3/TRBV12-4
TGCGCCAGCAGCCGACTGGCAGAAAGGGCCCACACCTTC	CASSRLAERAHTF	TRBJ1-2	NA	NA	TRBV4-3
TGTGCCAGCAGCCGACCACGGAGCATGAACACTGAAGCTTTCTTT	CASSRPRSMNTEAFF	TRBJ1-1	few	NA	TRBV28
TGTGCCAGCAGTTTACTGGGACAGAGGAACACTGAAGCTTTCTTT	CASSLLGQRNTEAFF	TRBJ1-1	few	TRBD1	TRBV27
TGTGCCAGCAGCTTAGGGCATTCTGAGCAGTTCTTC	CASSLGHSEQFF	TRBJ2-1	NA	NA	TRBV7-2
TGTGCCACCAGCAGAGGGGACAGGGTTGGCTACACCTTC	CATSRGDRVGYTF	TRBJ1-2	NA	TRBD1	TRBV15
TGCAGTGCCCCGCGGACAGGGGCTAGAGAAAAACTGTTTTTT	CSAPRTGAREKLFF	TRBJ1-4	NA	TRBD1	TRBV20-1
TGTGCCAGCAGCACCGGACAGGCAGACTACGAGCAGTACTTC	CASSTGQADYEQYF	TRBJ2-7	NA	TRBD1	TRBV7-6
TGTGCCATCAGGGGGAATTTGGCAGATACGCAGTATTTT	CAIRGNLADTQYF	TRBJ2-3	few	NA	TRBV10-3
TGCAGCGTTGAAGATGCCCCGGCAGGCGTTTATGGCTACACCTTC	CSVEDAPAGVYGYTF	TRBJ1-2	few	NA	TRBV29-1
TGTGCCAGCAGTTTTTCGGACGGATCCTATGGCTACACCTTC	CASSFSDGSYGYTF	TRBJ1-2	many	NA	TRBV12-3/TRBV12-4
TGTGCCAGCGGCTTCCAGGGGGCGCGAGAGACCCAGTACTTC	CASGFQGARETQYF	TRBJ2-5	NA	TRBD1	TRBV5-5
TGTGCCAGCAGTGTCCGAATGGTAGGCCACGGGACTCAAACAGATACGCAGTATTTT	CASSVRMVGHGTQTDTQYF	TRBJ2-3	NA	NA	TRBV25-1
TGTGCCAGTACGGGGCCGTCGTATAATTCACCCCTCCACTTT	CASTGPSYNSPLHF	TRBJ1-6	NA	NA	TRBV19
TGTGCCAGCAGCTTAGCGCCACTAGCGGTAACAGATACGCAGTATTTT	CASSLAPLAVTDTQYF	TRBJ2-3	few	TRBD2	TRBV7-9
TGCAGCGGGGCGCGGGGTCTCGATACGCAGTATTTT	CSGARGLDTQYF	TRBJ2-3	many	NA	TRBV29-1
TGTGCCAGCAGCCGGGGACTAGCGGGGGGGGAAGAGACCCAGTACTTC	CASSRGLAGGEETQYF	TRBJ2-5	NA	TRBD2	TRBV3-1
TGTGCCAGCAGCCAAGTAGGACCAGCGCACTCCTACAATGAGCAGTTCTTC	CASSQVGPAHSYNEQFF	TRBJ2-1	few	NA	TRBV3-1
TGTGCCAGCAGCGTAGAGGTAGGGGCAAGCACAGATACGCAGTATTTT	CASSVEVGASTDTQYF	TRBJ2-3	NA	NA	TRBV9
TGTGCCAGCAGTTTAAGGTGGACACCCTCTAGCGGCTCCTACAATGAGCAGTTCTTC	CASSLRWTPSSGSYNEQFF	TRBJ2-1	NA	TRBD2	TRBV28
TGCGCCAGCAGCCAAAAGCGGACTAGCGGCTACAATGAGCAGTTCTTC	CASSQKRTSGYNEQFF	TRBJ2-1	NA	TRBD2	TRBV5-1
TGTGCCAGCAGCTCGGACAGGGGGCAAGAGCAGCCCCAGCATTTT	CASSSDRGQEQPQHF	TRBJ1-5	few	TRBD1	TRBV6-1
TGCAGTGCTAGAAGGGGGCAGATCTATGGCTACACCTTC	CSARRGQIYGYTF	TRBJ1-2	NA	TRBD1	TRBV20-1
TGCAGTGCTAGAGACGCGACAGGGCCGTGGGGCAATCAGCCCCAGCATTTT	CSARDATGPWGNQPQHF	TRBJ1-5	NA	TRBD1	TRBV20-1
TGTGCCAGCAGTTCCGGGACAATCAGTCAGCCCCAGCATTTT	CASSSGTISQPQHF	TRBJ1-5	NA	NA	TRBV6-1
TGCGCCAGCGCAAACCCACAGGGAGACAAAAACATTCAGTACTTC	CASANPQGDKNIQYF	TRBJ2-4	NA	NA	TRBV5-1
TGTGCCAGCAGTGCCCGCCTGATGGCCAGGGTCAATCAGCCCCAGCATTTT	CASSARLMARVNQPQHF	TRBJ1-5	NA	NA	TRBV6-1
TGTGCCAGCAGTTACACTGATAATGAGCAGTTCTTC	CASSYTDNEQFF	TRBJ2-1	few	NA	TRBV27
TGTGCCAGCACCGTCGACTCCTACAATGAGCAGTTCTTC	CASTVDSYNEQFF	TRBJ2-1	NA	NA	TRBV7-2
TGCAGTGCTATCCCCGCCAAGGGGAGCTCCTACGAGCAGTACTTC	CSAIPAKGSSYEQYF	TRBJ2-7	many	NA	TRBV20-1
TGTGCCAGCAGCTTAGGAGGGGGAGACGCTTTCTTT	CASSLGGGDAFF	TRBJ1-1	few	NA	TRBV7-9
TGTGCCACCAGCAGAGATAAATGGACAGGCGGACAGCCCCAGCATTTT	CATSRDKWTGGQPQHF	TRBJ1-5	few	TRBD1	TRBV15
TGCGCCAGCAGCCCCAGTATATGGGTAGACTATGGCTACACCTTC	CASSPSIWVDYGYTF	TRBJ1-2	many	NA	TRBV4-3
TGTGCCAGCAGCCCGGCGGCAGGGCGGAAAGGCTACACCTTC	CASSPAAGRKGYTF	TRBJ1-2	few	NA	TRBV13
TGTGCCACCAGTGCCCCCTCCCCCCGGGACTATCAAGAGACCCAGTACTTC	CATSAPSPRDYQETQYF	TRBJ2-5	few	TRBD2	TRBV24-1
TGTGCCAGCAGCTTGGAAGGCCGCTTGGCAGGCCAACGGACAGATACGCAGTATTTT	CASSLEGRLAGQRTDTQYF	TRBJ2-3	few	NA	TRBV5-6
TGCGCCAGCAGCCAATCCGCGACAGGGTTGGAGACCCAGTACTTC	CASSQSATGLETQYF	TRBJ2-5	NA	TRBD1	TRBV4-1
TGTGCCAGCAGTTACTCGAGCAGGAATGAGCAGTTCTTC	CASSYSSRNEQFF	TRBJ2-1	many	NA	TRBV6-5
TGTGCCAGCAGCTTAGCACCGGGAGGAGGAACAGATACGCAGTATTTT	CASSLAPGGGTDTQYF	TRBJ2-3	many	TRBD2	TRBV7-2
TGTGCCAGCTCACCCCGAGAAGGACGGCCGTCCTACGAGCAGTACTTC	CASSPREGRPSYEQYF	TRBJ2-7	few	NA	TRBV18
TGTGCCAGCAGTCACCCCTTAGGTGAAAAACTGTTTTTT	CASSHPLGEKLFF	TRBJ1-4	once	NA	TRBV28
TGCAGCGCCCCTACGGGAGTCGTCAATGAGCAGTTCTTC	CSAPTGVVNEQFF	TRBJ2-1	NA	NA	TRBV29-1
TGCGCCAGCAGCTTGATCGGAAAAGTCACAGATACGCAGTATTTT	CASSLIGKVTDTQYF	TRBJ2-3	few	NA	TRBV5-1
TGTGCCAGCAGTTCAAATAGCGGGGCCACAGATACGCAGTATTTT	CASSSNSGATDTQYF	TRBJ2-3	NA	TRBD2	TRBV12-3/TRBV12-4
TGTGCCAGCAGGATAGGAGATGCGCAGTATTTT	CASRIGDAQYF	TRBJ2-3	NA	NA	TRBV12-3/TRBV12-4
TGCGCCAGCAGCCAAGATCCCCGGACGGCCTACAATGAGCAGTTCTTC	CASSQDPRTAYNEQFF	TRBJ2-1	few	NA	TRBV4-1
TGCGCCAGCAGCCCTGGGACAGGTGGTAGCAATCAGCCCCAGCATTTT	CASSPGTGGSNQPQHF	TRBJ1-5	many	TRBD1	TRBV5-1
TGCAGTGCTAGAGAAGACAACAGGGGGGCCTATGGCTACACCTTC	CSAREDNRGAYGYTF	TRBJ1-2	many	TRBD1	TRBV20-1
TGTGCCAGCAGTTCCGCCAAGGGACTAGCGGGCACAGATACGCAGTATTTT	CASSSAKGLAGTDTQYF	TRBJ2-3	few	TRBD2	TRBV27
TGTGCCAGCAGCGACAACAGGGGGCGGGAATCTCGGTGGAATGAAAAACTGTTTTTT	CASSDNRGRESRWNEKLFF	TRBJ1-4	few	TRBD1	TRBV7-9
TGCAGCGTTGGGGACACCGGCGGCTACGAGCAGTACTTC	CSVGDTGGYEQYF	TRBJ2-7	few	NA	TRBV29-1
TGTGCCAGCAGGTCAGGGGGGGCTCGAGCTTTCTTT	CASRSGGARAFF	TRBJ1-1	NA	TRBD1	TRBV6-5
TGTGCCAGCAGTTTCCAAACAGGGAACCAAGAGACCCAGTACTTC	CASSFQTGNQETQYF	TRBJ2-5	NA	NA	TRBV28